This T cell receptor (beta chain) was found in a study of post-analysis software for immune sequencing data. Overall study results and limits: Elevated frequency relative to controls characterized four or five TRBV segments in patients, TRBV5-6, TRBV5-1 and TRBV20-1 among them.

V dropped 6 bases and J dropped 5; count of bases not matched to a gene: 9. Germline V CDR1 and CDR2: MNHEY, SVGEGT. The CDR3 loop spans 16 amino acids. As concerns this clonotype: Its cognate antigen is unknown.

Sequencing libraries made from TCR beta cDNA carried unique molecular identifiers. MiXCR, applied by TCRdb to the PCR reads, yields one record per CDR3 protein. This sample has some 500,000 distinct CDR3 sequences, with around 40% found just once. Sequences were obtained from blood. The chain uses TRBV6-2 or TRBV6-3 and TRBJ2-1; the match to TRBD2 covers 11 bases. The TCR originated in a girl aged 5-17 years with multiple sclerosis. CDR3 loop: CASRPVGGLADNEQFF. In DNA, the CDR3 is TGTGCCAGCAGACCCGTGGGGGGACTAGCGGACAATGAGCAGTTCTTC.